A single sample gave rise to the 32 T cell receptor beta chains below, sequenced in a study of T cells in Graves' hyperthyroidism and ophthalmopathy (dated by TCRdb to between 2018 and 2021). The library came from multiplex PCR. The sequencer listed for this sample is Illumina HiSeq 2000. The TCR beta CDR3 regions were amplified from RNA transcripts. A first-round RT-PCR of the TCR CDR3 used the HTBI primer set with the Qiagen OneStep RT-PCR kit. In TCRdb, the public reads were trimmed at Q25 with fastp and aligned with MiXCR, with productive beta chains retained. Each entry is one CDR3 protein sequence, shown with its most common DNA and genes. The sample has more than 300,000 distinct CDR3 sequences on record, about 18% of them singletons. The biggest ten clones account for 40% to 45% of the sample. The specimen was blood. The receptors were gathered from a man aged 18-30 years with Graves' ophthalmopathy.

This clonotype occurred many times. This sequence joins TRBV7-9 and TRBJ2-2, with D possibly called TRBD1 or TRBD2 (5 bases each). Trimming left V 5 bases short and J 3 bases short, with 16 bases between. The CDR3 contains 16 residues. Per the germline V gene, CDR1 is SEHNR and CDR2 is FQNEAQ (reference sequence). The CDR3 DNA follows: TGTGCCAGCAGCCACACCAGGGACCGTGACACCGGGGAGCTGTTTTTT. As protein: CASSHTRDRDTGELFF.

The chain joins TRBV7-3 to TRBJ2-1; 16 bases are a match to TRBD2. Per germline, CDR1 SGHTA and CDR2 FQGTGA. Trimming took 5 bases from V and 6 from J; bases not matched to a gene: 16. This CDR3 has 20 residues. The CDR3: CASSETGTSGGALPFNEQFF. CDR3 DNA: TGTGCCAGCAGCGAAACCGGGACTAGCGGGGGGGCCTTACCCTTCAATGAGCAGTTCTTC.

This clonotype was detected many times. This chain joins TRBV20-1 and TRBJ1-2, with D unclear. Germline CDR1 reads DFQATT; CDR2 reads SNEGSKA (reference sequence). V lost 6 bases and J 5 bases, leaving 13 bases between the germline ends. The CDR3 is 12 residues long. The CDR3 region has the DNA TGCAGTGCCCCTCCCGACGGGTATGGCTACACCTTC. It is translated as CSAPPDGYGYTF.

Turning to this clonotype: This may come from a read error, since a much larger clone is one base off. The conserved final phenylalanine or tryptophan is absent from the CDR3, which likely points to a read error. The V and J genes are TRBV2 and TRBJ2-2; tentative D call: TRBD1 (6 bases). The CDR3 has 14 amino acids. The V gene's germline CDR1 is SNHLY and CDR2 FYNNEI. V lost 6 bases to trimming and J lost 6 bases, with 14 bases between them. CDR3 protein: CASSRVEGAGELFL. CDR3 sequence (DNA): TGTGCCAGCAGCCGAGTAGAGGGGGCCGGGGAGCTGTTTCTT.

The chain uses TRBV7-9 and TRBJ2-1; perhaps TRBD1 as D (6 bases). With 5 bases removed from V and 5 bases from J, the gap between germline ends came to 19 bases. This CDR3 spans 16 amino acids. Germline assignment: CDR1 SEHNR and CDR2 FQNEAQ (reference sequence). The CDR3 sequence: CASSPTGTPRHNEQFF. The CDR3 coding sequence is TGTGCCAGCAGCCCAACCGGGACACCTCGGCACAATGAGCAGTTCTTC. Together with reference TRBV7-9 and TRBJ2-1, the CDR3 gives the full variable domain: DTGVSQNPRHKITKRGQNVTFRCDPISEHNRLYWYRQTLGQGPEFLTYFQNEAQLEKSRLLSDRFSAERPKGSFSTLEIQRTEQGDSAMYLCASSPTGTPRHNEQFFGPGTRLTVL.

This clonotype was counted ten times or more. The chain couples TRBV20-1 to TRBJ2-5, with D perhaps TRBD2 (6 bases). The CDR3 is 17 amino acids. V was trimmed by 3 bases and J by 7 bases, leaving 27 bases between them. From germline, CDR1 is DFQATT and CDR2 SNEGSKA (reference sequence). The CDR3: CSASSGDLTPHSGTQYF. CDR3 nucleotides: TGCAGTGCTAGCTCGGGGGATCTCACACCCCATAGCGGGACCCAGTACTTC.

This clonotype has ten or more counts. The chain employs TRBV20-1 and TRBJ1-3; D is unresolved. The V gene's germline CDR1 is DFQATT and CDR2 SNEGSKA (reference sequence). V lost 5 bases to trimming and J lost 2 bases, with 13 bases between them. The CDR3 is 14 residues long. CDR3 nucleotides: TGCAGTGCTCCACTTGGGCTACCTGGAAACACCATATATTTT. Encoded protein: CSAPLGLPGNTIYF.

The chain is built from TRBV28 and TRBJ2-3; a possible D gene is TRBD2 (5 bases). The germline V gene has CDR1 MDHEN and CDR2 SYDVKM. The germline V and J ends were trimmed by 5 bases and 2 bases, with 11 bases remaining between them. CDR3 length: 14 amino acids. DNA of the CDR3: TGTGCCAGCAGTCCCAGCGGACCCACAGATACGCAGTATTTT. Protein product: CASSPSGPTDTQYF.

This clonotype turned up a few times. The chain uses TRBV7-9 and TRBJ2-2, with TRBD1 matching over 10 bases. The V gene's germline CDR1 is SEHNR and CDR2 FQNEAQ (reference sequence). CDR3 length: 16 residues. V lost 2 bases, J lost 4 bases, and 4 bases stayed unmatched. The CDR3 region is CASSLPGTGVTGELFF. The CDR3 region has the DNA TGTGCCAGCAGCTTACCCGGGACAGGGGTCACCGGGGAGCTGTTTTTT. Supplemented by reference TRBV7-9 and TRBJ2-2, the full variable domain reads DTGVSQNPRHKITKRGQNVTFRCDPISEHNRLYWYRQTLGQGPEFLTYFQNEAQLEKSRLLSDRFSAERPKGSFSTLEIQRTEQGDSAMYLCASSLPGTGVTGELFFGEGSRLTVL.

This clonotype occurred many times. This chain connects TRBV6-1 to TRBJ2-1; D may match TRBD1 or TRBD2 (7 bases each). CDR3 length equals 16 residues. Germline CDR1 is MNHNS and CDR2 is SASEGT. V lost 7 bases to trimming and J lost 8 bases, with 24 bases between them. The DNA for the CDR3 is TGTGCCAGCAAATCCAGAGGGGGCGGGGGTGTCCATGAGCAGTTCTTC. This gives the protein CASKSRGGGGVHEQFF.

This clonotype was seen at least ten times. CDR3 DNA sequence: TGTGCCAGCAGTTCCTCACAGGGCCGCTACGAGCAGTACTTC. This gives the protein CASSSSQGRYEQYF. This chain joins TRBV12-3 or TRBV12-4 and TRBJ2-7, with a tentative D call TRBD1 (6 bases). Trimming pared 4 bases from V and 3 bases from J, leaving 13 bases between. The CDR3 spans 14 residues.

The chain has TRBV9 and TRBJ2-5; D uncertain. The CDR3 is 14 amino acids. The germline V gene has CDR1 SGDLS and CDR2 YYNGEE. The V end was cut by 0 bases, the J end by 2 bases, with 8 bases between. The CDR3 reads CASSVGAVQETQYF. CDR3 nucleotide sequence: TGTGCCAGCAGCGTAGGTGCAGTTCAAGAGACCCAGTACTTC.

The rearrangement joins TRBV7-3 to TRBJ1-4; 7 bases align to TRBD1. CDR3 length: 15 amino acids. Trimming cost V 5 bases and J 5 bases; bases outside gene matches: 8. Germline-derived CDR1 and CDR2 are SGHTA and FQGTGA. CDR3 sequence: CASSETGTENEKLFF. In DNA form, the CDR3 reads TGTGCCAGCAGCGAAACCGGGACAGAAAATGAAAAACTGTTTTTT.

This clonotype has more than one count but fewer than ten. The chain combines TRBV18 with TRBJ1-2; no firm D call. This CDR3 comprises 15 residues. Germline CDR1 KGHSH, CDR2 LQKENI. Trimming pared 1 base from V and 8 bases from J, leaving 17 bases between. The CDR3 sequence is CASSPRILDTRGYTF. The CDR3 DNA is TGTGCCAGCTCACCACGGATCCTCGACACACGCGGCTACACCTTC.

This clonotype was detected many times. CDR3 in DNA: TGTGCCAGCAGCTTAGGACTCACCAATGAGCAGTTCTTC. Its translation: CASSLGLTNEQFF. V usage is TRBV11-3 and J usage is TRBJ2-1, with D uncertain. The CDR3 extends over 13 amino acids. Germline CDR1 and CDR2: SGHNT and YENEEA. V gave up 1 base and J gave up 6 bases, with 7 bases separating them.

In its sample, this clonotype was seen many times. V is TRBV9 and J is TRBJ2-2; D might be TRBD1 or TRBD2, each matching 6 bases. Looked up from germline, CDR1 is SGDLS and CDR2 is YYNGEE. The CDR3 length is 15 residues. Trimming took 3 bases from V and 0 from J, leaving 9 bases between them. The CDR3 bases are TGTGCCAGCAGCGAGGGGGGAACGAACACCGGGGAGCTGTTTTTT. The encoded protein is CASSEGGTNTGELFF.

This clonotype came up a few times. The rearrangement uses TRBV20-1 and TRBJ1-2; 10 bases match TRBD1. This CDR3 spans 15 amino acids. Germline values: CDR1 DFQATT, CDR2 SNEGSKA (reference sequence). Unmatched junction bases numbered 15, after V lost 6 bases and J lost 8 bases. The CDR3 spells CSATTGGVFSGGYTF. Written as DNA, the CDR3 is TGCAGTGCCACGACAGGGGGCGTATTTTCGGGGGGCTACACCTTC.

This clonotype was seen repeatedly, ten times or more. The V and J genes are TRBV11-2 and TRBJ2-1; 11 bases line up with TRBD2. From germline, CDR1 is SGHAT and CDR2 FQNNGV. CDR3 length equals 17 residues. The J segment lost 5 bases and the V segment lost 1 base, leaving 7 bases of the junction unmatched. The CDR3 here is CASSLGRPGLADNEQFF. CDR3 DNA: TGTGCCAGCAGCTTAGGGCGTCCGGGACTAGCGGACAATGAGCAGTTCTTC.

This clonotype was picked up a small number of times. V usage is TRBV14 and J usage is TRBJ2-7; D is unclear. The CDR3 contains 13 residues. The V end lost 4 bases, the J end lost 3 bases, and 10 bases lay between the germline ends. Germline-derived CDR1 and CDR2 are SGHDN and FVKESK. Here the CDR3 reads CASSRTVLYEQYF. CDR3 sequence (DNA): TGTGCCAGCAGCCGGACGGTCCTCTACGAGCAGTACTTC. Filled out from reference TRBV14 and TRBJ2-7, the complete variable domain reads EAGVTQFPSHSVIEKGQTVTLRCDPISGHDNLYWYRRVMGKEIKFLLHFVKESKQDESGMPNNRFLAERTGGTYSTLKVQPAELEDSGVYFCASSRTVLYEQYFGPGTRLTVT.

This clonotype was counted many times. CDR3 residues: CASSFRELVNQPQHF. The CDR3 nucleotides are TGTGCCAGCAGTTTCAGGGAGCTCGTCAATCAGCCCCAGCATTTT. V is TRBV28 and J is TRBJ1-5; D may be TRBD1 (5 bases). The CDR3 length is 15 residues. The V and J ends lost 3 bases and 3 bases respectively, with 12 bases between them. CDR1 and CDR2 (germline): MDHEN, SYDVKM. The variable domain in full, completed from reference TRBV28 and TRBJ1-5, reads DVKVTQSSRYLVKRTGEKVFLECVQDMDHENMFWYRQDPGLGLRLIYFSYDVKMKEKGDIPEGYSVSREKKERFSLILESASTNQTSMYLCASSFRELVNQPQHFGDGTRLSIL.

The J gene is TRBJ2-2, the V gene TRBV9; 9 bases agree with TRBD2. The CDR3 loop spans 16 amino acids. Looked up from germline, CDR1 is SGDLS and CDR2 is YYNGEE. V was clipped by 0 bases and J by 5 bases; unmatched bases: 5. This CDR3 reads CASSVDLAGFTGELFF. The CDR3 region has the DNA TGTGCCAGCAGCGTAGATCTAGCGGGGTTTACCGGGGAGCTGTTTTTT. Supplemented by reference TRBV9 and TRBJ2-2, the full variable domain reads DSGVTQTPKHLITATGQRVTLRCSPRSGDLSVYWYQQSLDQGLQFLIQYYNGEERAKGNILERFSAQQFPDLHSELNLSSLELGDSALYFCASSVDLAGFTGELFFGEGSRLTVL.

The table lists this clonotype with many counts. The chain employs TRBV25-1 and TRBJ1-2, with TRBD1 matching 11 bases. The length of the CDR3 is 13 residues. Germline CDR1 MGHDK, CDR2 SYGVNS. With V trimmed by 9 bases and J by 7 bases, 7 bases remained unmatched. This chain's CDR3 is CASVGTGGGGYTF. DNA for the CDR3: TGTGCCAGTGTAGGGACAGGGGGTGGTGGCTACACCTTC.

The table lists this clonotype with many counts. This chain connects TRBV12-3 or TRBV12-4 to TRBJ2-5; D is uncertain. The CDR3 length is 10 residues. V lost 8 bases, J lost 5 bases, and 6 bases lay in between. This chain's CDR3 is CASGQETQYF. The DNA of the CDR3 is TGTGCCAGCGGGCAGGAGACCCAGTACTTC.

V usage is TRBV6-1 and J usage is TRBJ1-5, with no clear D. This CDR3 has 15 amino acids. The germline V gene encodes CDR1 MNHNS and CDR2 SASEGT. Between the trimmed V and J ends, which lost 8 bases and 0 bases, there was a span of 14 bases. The CDR3 is CASGGTPYSNQPQHF. The DNA of the CDR3 is TGTGCCAGCGGTGGAACACCTTATAGCAATCAGCCCCAGCATTTT.

This clonotype was counted ten times or more. The gene calls are TRBV5-1 and TRBJ1-1, with unresolved D. V was shortened by 4 bases and J by 6 bases, with 10 bases between the two germline ends. The CDR3 has 12 amino acids. Germline V lookup: CDR1 SGHRS, CDR2 YFSETQ. CDR3 residues: CASSAGWAEAFF. The CDR3 DNA reads TGCGCCAGCAGCGCGGGGTGGGCTGAAGCTTTCTTT.

The table lists this clonotype with many counts. The chain employs TRBV2 and TRBJ2-5; D is undetermined. CDR3 size: 12 residues. Per germline, CDR1 SNHLY and CDR2 FYNNEI. V was clipped by 1 base and J by 5 bases, with 5 bases between them. The CDR3 region has the DNA TGTGCCAGCAGTGAAGGCCGTGAGACCCAGTACTTC. Its protein product is CASSEGRETQYF. Full variable domain (rest looked up from reference TRBV2 and TRBJ2-5): EPEVTQTPSHQVTQMGQEVILRCVPISNHLYFYWYRQILGQKVEFLVSFYNNEISEKSEIFDDQFSVERPDGSNFTLKIRSTKLEDSAMYFCASSEGRETQYFGPGTRLLVL.

The chain recombines TRBV27 with TRBJ2-7; 10 bases match TRBD1. This CDR3 is built from 18 residues. The ends lost 5 bases at V and 5 bases at J; junction bases unmatched: 18. Germline V CDR1 and CDR2: MNHEY, SMNVEV (reference sequence). The CDR3: CASSPFPPSGTGVHEQYF. CDR3 in DNA: TGTGCCAGCAGTCCTTTCCCGCCTTCCGGGACAGGGGTCCACGAGCAGTACTTC.

This clonotype was seen only a few times. The chain couples TRBV20-1 to TRBJ2-7, with 7 positions matching TRBD1. V gave up 5 bases and J gave up 2 bases; unmatched junction bases: 6. Germline V gives CDR1 DFQATT, CDR2 SNEGSKA (reference sequence). The CDR3 consists of 13 residues. The CDR3: CSARTGRTYEQYF. For the CDR3, the DNA is TGCAGTGCTCGGACAGGCCGAACCTACGAGCAGTACTTC.

This clonotype occurred many times. The chain combines TRBV12-3 or TRBV12-4 with TRBJ1-5; D unclear. The V and J ends lost 9 bases and 0 bases respectively, with 12 bases between them. This CDR3 has 14 amino acids. CDR3 in DNA: TGTGCCAGTGACGGTATTTATAGCAATCAGCCCCAGCATTTT. It is translated as CASDGIYSNQPQHF.

This clonotype was observed a handful of times. The V call is TRBV24-1, the J call TRBJ2-7; D is unresolved. Germline V gene sequence: CDR1 KGHDR, CDR2 SFDVKD. The CDR3 length is 15 residues. Trimming took off 3 bases at V and 5 bases at J, with 16 bases between the two ends. CDR3 in amino acids: CATSDPRASGDEQYF. The DNA for the CDR3 is TGTGCCACCAGTGATCCGCGAGCCTCAGGAGACGAGCAGTACTTC.

This clonotype came up many times. The chain combines TRBV20-1 with TRBJ2-1; D remains ambiguous. The germline CDR1 and CDR2 sequences are DFQATT and SNEGSKA (reference sequence). Trimming cost V 6 bases and J 2 bases, with 11 bases left between them. The CDR3 contains 13 residues. The CDR3 protein is CSARPNPYNEQFF. CDR3 in DNA: TGCAGTGCCAGGCCTAACCCCTACAATGAGCAGTTCTTC.

This clonotype was counted many times. This rearrangement joins TRBV11-2 to TRBJ2-2, with D unclear. CDR3 length: 15 amino acids. V dropped 0 bases and J dropped 5 bases, with 10 bases sitting between them. Germline V CDR1 and CDR2: SGHAT, FQNNGV. The CDR3 spells CASSLEGTRTGELFF. As DNA, the CDR3 is TGTGCCAGCAGCTTAGAGGGCACTCGAACCGGGGAGCTGTTTTTT.